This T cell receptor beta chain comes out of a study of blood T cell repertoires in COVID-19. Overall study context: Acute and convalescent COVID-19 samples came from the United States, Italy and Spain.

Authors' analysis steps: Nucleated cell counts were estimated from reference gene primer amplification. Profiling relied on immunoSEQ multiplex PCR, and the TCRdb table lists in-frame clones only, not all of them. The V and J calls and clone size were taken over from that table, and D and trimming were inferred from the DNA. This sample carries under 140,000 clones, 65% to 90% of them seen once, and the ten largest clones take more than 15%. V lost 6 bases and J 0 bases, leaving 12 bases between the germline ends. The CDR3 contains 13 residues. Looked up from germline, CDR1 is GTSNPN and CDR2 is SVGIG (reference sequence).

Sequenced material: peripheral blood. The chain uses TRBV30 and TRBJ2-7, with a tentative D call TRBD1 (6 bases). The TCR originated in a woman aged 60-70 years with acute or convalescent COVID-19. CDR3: CACSGQLSYEQYF. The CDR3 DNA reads TGTGCCTGTTCGGGACAACTCTCCTACGAGCAGTACTTC.